This entry features one T cell receptor beta chain sequence. This clonotype came up many times. Its antigen target is currently unknown. Base qualities were left out, and no much larger clone turns up one base away. The source of the sample is a study of blood T cells in healthy people across ages (dated by TCRdb to the mid-2010s). Broadly, across the study: In model experiments, template switching captured about one uniquely barcoded TCR beta cDNA molecule for every two T cells. Age-related changes in TCR beta repertoire diversity were measured in the study by deep sequencing normalized with unique cDNA molecular identifiers. The donors were split into four age groups: young (average about 15 years), middle-aged (nearly 40), aged (approximately 60) and long-lived (roughly 86). To avoid experimental bias, donors of different ages were spread randomly across the sequencing lanes. Using the same blood draw, the study looked at two additional independent replicas of 1 million unique cDNA reads for two donors, one aged 18 to 29 and the other aged 80 or older. The research as a whole found: As age increased, observed TCR beta diversity per million T cells dropped in a roughly linear way, and a significant reduction was already evident by age 40. Because donor CMV infection status was unknown, age-related changes in expanded clonotypes were potentially confounded. Bulk unsorted PBMC profiling prevented conclusive comparison of naive and antigen-experienced compartments. Estimates of total diversity based on one million sequenced T cells were considered lower bounds and underestimates. The percentage of naive T cells measured by flow cytometry correlated strongly with observed TCR beta diversity. The long-lived group showed more naive CD4+ T cells, fewer expanded clones and increased TCR diversity than the aged group, suggesting age selection.

Donors were 39 systemically healthy Caucasian individuals from Russia aged roughly 6 to 95 years. Each donor gave approximately 9.4 milliliters of peripheral blood, drawn into EDTA-treated Vacutainer tubes. Ficoll-Paque density-gradient centrifugation was used to isolate PBMCs, with at least 6.5 million per sample. Total RNA, at least 6 micrograms per sample, was extracted from PBMCs with Trizol reagent. For every donor, flow cytometry on a PBMC aliquot measured the percentage of naive CD45RAhigh/CD27high T cells. Library creation used 5' RACE. The instrument given in TCRdb is Illumina HiSeq 2500. A second roughly 7 to 11 cycle PCR used a sample-barcoded 5' primer and a J-beta primer mix. A unique molecular identifier was introduced onto each TCR beta cDNA molecule by a template-switch 5' adaptor carrying 12 random nucleotides. Each sample yielded at least 2.5 million CDR3-containing paired-end reads. The Mint cDNA synthesis kit, primed by a TRBC-specific oligonucleotide, was used to synthesize first-strand cDNA from all RNA. Following uracil-DNA glycosylase treatment, all cDNA underwent a first 18-cycle PCR with the universal primers M1SS and BC2_uni_R. Per the original workflow: Normalization of each sample was performed by random selection of 1 million high-quality reads, each carrying a distinct molecular identifier. Instead of being binned into consensus sequences, reads that shared molecular identifiers were thrown out. MiTCR, run with a Q25 quality threshold and the strictest error-elimination algorithm, handled CDR3 identification, clonotype clustering and error correction. Lower-bound total TCR beta diversity was estimated with a nonparametric unseen species model using Euler transformation. Starting from the raw public reads, TCRdb applied fastp trimming at Q25, assembled clones with MiXCR and retained in-frame beta chains. All rows with the same CDR3 protein become a single entry with the most common DNA and genes. The V and J calls here are based on TCRdb, not the publication. The sample includes about 670,000 distinct CDR3 sequences, with about 50% observed a single time. Of the sample, approximately 15% is held by the ten largest clones.

The material sequenced was blood. This sequence originates from a woman of 80 years or more in good health.

Read as DNA, the sequence is TGTGCCAGTTCCGGGACTAGCGCCCCGGGTGAGCAGTTCTTC. Its translation is CASSGTSAPGEQFF. The rearranged segments are TRBV18 and TRBJ2-1; 10 bases in the middle match TRBD2. Via the germline V gene, CDR1 is KGHSH and CDR2 LQKENI. Germline trimming amounts to 9 bases on V and 9 bases on J, with 11 as the count of junction bases outside the gene matches. Taken from cysteine to phenylalanine, the CDR3 has 14 residues. Kept here is only the CDR3 DNA, which spans 42 bases and is read in frame from base 1. Reference TRBV18 and TRBJ2-1 proteins supply the regions before and after the CDR3; the full variable domain is: NAGVMQNPRHLVRRRGQEARLRCSPMKGHSHVYWYRQLPEEGLKFMVYLQKENIIDESGMPKERFSAEFPKEGPSILRIQQVVRGDSAAYFCASSGTSAPGEQFFGPGTRLTVL.